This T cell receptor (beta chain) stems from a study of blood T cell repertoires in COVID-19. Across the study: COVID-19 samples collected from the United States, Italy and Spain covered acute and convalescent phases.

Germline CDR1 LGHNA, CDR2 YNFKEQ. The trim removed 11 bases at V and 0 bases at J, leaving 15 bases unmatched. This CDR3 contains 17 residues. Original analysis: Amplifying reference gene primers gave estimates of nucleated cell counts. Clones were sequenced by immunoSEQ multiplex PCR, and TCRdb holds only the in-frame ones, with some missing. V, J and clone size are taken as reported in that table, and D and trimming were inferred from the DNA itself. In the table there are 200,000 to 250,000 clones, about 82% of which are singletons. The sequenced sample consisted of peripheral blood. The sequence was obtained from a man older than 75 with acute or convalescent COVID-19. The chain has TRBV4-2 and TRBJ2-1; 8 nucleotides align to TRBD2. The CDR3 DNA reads TGTGCCTCGACATCCAGCGGGGGCCTAGACTCCTACAATGAGCAGTTCTTC. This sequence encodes CASTSSGGLDSYNEQFF.